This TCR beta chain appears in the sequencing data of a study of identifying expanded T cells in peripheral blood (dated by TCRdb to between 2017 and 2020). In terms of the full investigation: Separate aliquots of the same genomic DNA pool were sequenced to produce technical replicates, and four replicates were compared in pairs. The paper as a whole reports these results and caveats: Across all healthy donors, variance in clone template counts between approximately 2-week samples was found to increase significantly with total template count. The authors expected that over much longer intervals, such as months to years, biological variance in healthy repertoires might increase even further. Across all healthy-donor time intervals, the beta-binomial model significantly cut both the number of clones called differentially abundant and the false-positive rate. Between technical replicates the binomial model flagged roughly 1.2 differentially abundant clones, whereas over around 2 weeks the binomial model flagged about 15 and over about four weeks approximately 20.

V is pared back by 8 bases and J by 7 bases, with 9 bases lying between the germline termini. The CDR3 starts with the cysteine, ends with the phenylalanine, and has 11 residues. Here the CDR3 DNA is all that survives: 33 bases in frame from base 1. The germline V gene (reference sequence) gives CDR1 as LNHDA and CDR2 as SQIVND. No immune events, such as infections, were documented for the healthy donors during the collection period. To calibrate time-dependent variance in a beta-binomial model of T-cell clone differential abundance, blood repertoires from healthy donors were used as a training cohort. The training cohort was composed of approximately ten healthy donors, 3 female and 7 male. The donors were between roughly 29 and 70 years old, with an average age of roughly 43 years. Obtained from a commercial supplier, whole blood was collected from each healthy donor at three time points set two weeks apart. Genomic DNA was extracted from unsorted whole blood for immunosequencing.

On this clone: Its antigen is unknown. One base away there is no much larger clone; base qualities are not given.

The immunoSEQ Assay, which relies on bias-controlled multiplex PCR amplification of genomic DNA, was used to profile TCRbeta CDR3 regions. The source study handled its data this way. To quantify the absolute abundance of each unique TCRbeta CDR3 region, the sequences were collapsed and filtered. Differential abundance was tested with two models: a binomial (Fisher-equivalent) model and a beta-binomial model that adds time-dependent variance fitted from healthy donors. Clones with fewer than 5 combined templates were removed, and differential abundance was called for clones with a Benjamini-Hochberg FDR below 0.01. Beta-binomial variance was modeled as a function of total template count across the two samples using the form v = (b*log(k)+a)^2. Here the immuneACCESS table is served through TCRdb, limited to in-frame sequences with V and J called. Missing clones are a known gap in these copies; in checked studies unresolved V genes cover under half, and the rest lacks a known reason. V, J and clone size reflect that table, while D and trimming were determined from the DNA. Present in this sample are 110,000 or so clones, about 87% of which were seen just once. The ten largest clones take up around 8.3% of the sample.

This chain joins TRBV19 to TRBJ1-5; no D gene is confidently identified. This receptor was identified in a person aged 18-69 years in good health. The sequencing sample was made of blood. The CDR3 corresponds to CASGEEQPQHF. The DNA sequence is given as TGTGCCAGTGGGGAAGAGCAGCCCCAGCATTTT.